Listed here are 23 T cell receptor delta chains from one sample, sequenced in a study of DNA immune sequencing with unique molecular identifiers. A 32-plex genomic DNA assay used primers for all 8 TRDV and 4 TRDJ genes. A 12-nucleotide UMI was added during 2 to 4 barcoding PCR cycles before adapter PCR. TCRdb re-called clones from the multiplex PCR reads using CATT. The sample contains roughly 5,200 delta-chain clones, approximately 10% of which appear only once. The sequencing sample was made of gamma-delta T cells enriched from blood buffy coat, or unenriched PBMCs (not recorded which). The receptors originated from a human donor in good health.

The V gene was left uncalled, and the J gene is TRDJ1. The CDR3 loop spans 15 amino acids. CDR3 sequence: CALGQRWSGINKLIF. CDR3 coding DNA: TGTGCTCTTGGGCAAAGGTGGTCTGGTATTAATAAACTCATCTTT.

This clone was detected ten times or more. The V and J genes are TRDV2 and TRDJ3; TRDD3 matches at 7 bases. The germline V gene encodes CDR1 GEAIGNYY and CDR2 EKD. Germline trimming cut 1 base from V and 0 bases from J; bases unmatched to any gene: 20. The CDR3 sequence is 23 residues long. As DNA, the CDR3 is TGTGCCTGTGACACGGCCATCACTGCCTACTGGGGTTCCGTCTCCTGGGACACCCGACAGATGTTTTTC. This translates into CACDTAITAYWGSVSWDTRQMFF.

CDR3 in amino acids: CALGELLNWGIPYTDKLIF. CDR3 coding DNA: TGTGCTCTTGGGGAACTCTTGAACTGGGGGATACCTTACACCGATAAACTCATCTTT. The rearrangement joins TRDV1 to TRDJ1, with 12 bases lining up with TRDD3. TCRdb carries no J gene annotation; the J gene was assigned here by matching the DNA with germline. V trimming: 0 bases; J trimming: 0 bases; junction bases outside the gene matches: 8. This CDR3 contains 19 residues. Looked up from germline, CDR1 is TSWWSYY and CDR2 is QGS.

In the case of this clone: TCRdb's listed protein matches a much larger clone and diverges from this DNA's translation at residue 8, likely through a read error; the protein shown comes from the DNA. The chain uses TRDV2 and TRDJ1; 10 bases line up with TRDD3. Germline assignment: CDR1 GEAIGNYY and CDR2 EKD. The J segment lost 1 base and the V segment lost 2 bases, leaving 18 bases of the junction unmatched. This CDR3 is 20 amino acids long. The CDR3 loop reads CACDSLWSGGYKDGTDKLIF. CDR3 nucleotides: TGTGCCTGTGACAGCCTCTGGAGTGGGGGATACAAGGACGGCACCGATAAACTCATCTTT.

This clone was seen a few times. This likely traces to a read error, being one base from a far larger clone. Other DNA sequences in the same sample also yield this CDR3. V is TRDV2 and J is TRDJ1, with TRDD3 matching 11 bases. Germline V gives CDR1 GEAIGNYY, CDR2 EKD. CDR3 size: 17 residues. J gave up 1 base and V 4 bases, and 10 bases lay outside the gene matches. Here the CDR3 reads CACDTVGGYASTDKLIF. CDR3 DNA sequence: TGTGCCTGTGATACCGTTGGGGGATACGCCTCCACCGATAAACTCATCTTT.

On this clone: A much more abundant neighbour one base away suggests this may be a read error. The V gene remains uncalled, whereas the J gene is TRDJ1; TRDD3 reflects the table's D call only, with no check against the DNA. The CDR3 consists of 23 residues. The CDR3 DNA reads TGTGCCGTCCGAGGGTACGGTAGGGGTACTGGGGGATATGACGCCCGGTACACCGATAAACTCATCTTT. Translation gives CAVRGYGRGTGGYDARYTDKLIF.

Of note for this clone: The protein TCRdb lists belongs to a much larger clone and differs from this DNA's translation at residue 17, which points to a read error; the protein shown is made from the DNA. The chain couples TRDV2 to TRDJ3, with D tentatively TRDD3 (5 bases). The CDR3 consists of 19 residues. Germline-derived CDR1 and CDR2 are GEAIGNYY and EKD. The DNA for the CDR3 is TGTGCCTGTGACCAAATCAAGGAGGAGCCCTCCTGGGACACCCGACAGAAGTTTTTC. Its protein product is CACDQIKEEPSWDTRQKFF.

This clone is judged large. At the DNA level, this CDR3 is encoded by other sequences in the same sample as well. The chain is built from TRDV2 and TRDJ1; 10 bases match TRDD3. This CDR3 comprises 15 residues. J gave up 4 bases and V 0 bases, and 4 bases lay outside the gene matches. Germline loops: CDR1 GEAIGNYY, CDR2 EKD. The CDR3 nucleotides read TGTGCCTGTGACACCGTTTCTGGGGGATACGATAAACTCATCTTT. It yields the protein CACDTVSGGYDKLIF.

This clone was counted only a few times. TCRdb's listed protein matches a much larger clone and diverges from this DNA's translation at residue 10, likely through a read error; the protein shown comes from the DNA. This chain connects TRDV2 to TRDJ3; a weak D match, TRDD3 (5 bases). V lost 1 base, J lost 1 base, and 16 bases lay in between. The V gene's germline CDR1 is GEAIGNYY and CDR2 EKD. This CDR3 is built from 19 residues. CDR3 amino acids: CACDTGGLRRSWDTRQMFF. The CDR3 coding sequence is TGTGCCTGTGACACGGGGGGGCTACGGAGATCCTGGGACACCCGACAGATGTTTTTC.

With regard to this clone: At one end, the junction sequence differs from germline, possibly due to a read error. The CDR3 here is CAFRLPTSLWGIPFLTGQLFF. For the CDR3, the DNA is TGTGCCTTTAGGCTTCCTACTTCTCTCTGGGGGATTCCTTTTTTGACAGGACAACTCTTCTTT. The chain recombines TRDV3 with TRDJ2, with a tentative D call TRDD3 (9 bases). The J gene was missing in TCRdb and was found by matching the end of the DNA to germline. This CDR3 is built from 21 residues. Germline assignment: CDR1 TVYSNPD and CDR2 GDNSRS (reference sequence).

About this clone: The protein TCRdb lists belongs to a much larger clone and differs from this DNA's translation at residue 8, which points to a read error; the protein shown is made from the DNA. The chain combines TRDV2 with TRDJ1; possible D gene TRDD3, 7 bases. Looked up from germline, CDR1 is GEAIGNYY and CDR2 is EKD. CDR3 length: 18 amino acids. The V gene lost 1 base and the J gene lost 2 bases, with 22 bases spanning the gap. CDR3 coding DNA: TGTGCCTGTGACACTGTCCTACTTGGGGGACAGAGGACCGATAAACTCATCTTT. It encodes CACDTVLLGGQRTDKLIF.

A remark on this clone: With a much larger clone just one base away, this may be a read error. No call exists for the J gene, whereas the V gene is TRDV1; TRDD3 reflects the table's D call only, with no check against the DNA. The germline CDR1 and CDR2 sequences are TSWWSYY and QGS. This CDR3 contains 28 residues. CDR3 sequence: CALGEIAGSLHPPSPVFTRDRWTAHLFF. For the CDR3, the DNA is TGTGCTCTTGGGGAAATTGCGGGGTCCCTACACCCCCCTTCTCCAGTGTTTACGCGTGACCGTTGGACAGCACATCTCTTCTTT.

This clone was observed a few times. TCRdb attributes to this sequence the protein of a much larger clone, which differs from the DNA translation at residue 4; a read error is likely, and the protein displayed is translated from the DNA. DNA for the CDR3: TGTGCCTGTCACACCATACTGGGGATACGTGAAACCGATAAACTCATCTTT. Translated, it gives CACHTILGIRETDKLIF. V usage is TRDV2 and J usage is TRDJ1; TRDD3 aligns across 9 bases. Germline-derived CDR1 and CDR2 are GEAIGNYY and EKD. The CDR3 totals 17 residues.

This clone was detected a few times. The V gene is TRAV29/DV5, the J gene TRDJ1, with TRDD3 identical over 8 bases. Matching the DNA to germline supplied the J gene, which TCRdb does not give. CDR1 is NSMFDY and CDR2 is ISSIKDK in the germline V gene. CDR3 length: 20 amino acids. Trimming at V came to 2 bases and at J to 5 bases, leaving 26 bases not matched to a gene. The CDR3 here is CAARLPSKILGGRGPDKLIF. The DNA of the CDR3 is TGTGCAGCAAGGTTGCCTTCAAAGATACTGGGGGGCAGGGGTCCTGATAAACTCATCTTT.

This clone was observed a handful of times. The CDR3 nucleotides read TGTGCTCTTGGGTCATCGGGGGGGATACGCCGTTTAACCGATAAACTCATCTTT. Protein product: CALGSSGGIRRLTDKLIF. This chain links TRDV1 with TRDJ1; 10 bases agree with TRDD3. In the absence of a J gene in TCRdb, the DNA was matched to germline to assign it here. The V gene end was trimmed by 5 bases and the J gene end by 2 bases; junction bases not matched to a gene: 14. The CDR3 sequence is 18 residues long. The germline gives CDR1 TSWWSYY, CDR2 QGS.

This clone was recorded at least ten times. The chain combines TRAV29/DV5 with TRDJ1; 8 positions agree with TRDD3. The CDR3 contains 16 residues. The germline V gene has CDR1 NSMFDY and CDR2 ISSIKDK. The V segment lost 1 base and the J segment 0 bases; nucleotides outside the gene matches: 8. CDR3 sequence: CAASLHWGEYTDKLIF. As DNA, the CDR3 is TGTGCAGCAAGCTTACACTGGGGGGAGTACACCGATAAACTCATCTTT.

Worth noting for this clone: TCRdb assigns this DNA the protein of a much larger clone, which departs from its translation at residue 16; this likely reflects a read error, and the protein shown comes from translating the DNA. The CDR3 DNA follows: TGTGCCTGTGACCTCGTACTGGGGGATACGGGCTCCTGGGACACCCAACAGATGTTTTTC. Residues: CACDLVLGDTGSWDTQQMFF. The chain carries TRDV2 and TRDJ3; 13 positions match TRDD3. This CDR3 contains 20 residues. CDR1 is GEAIGNYY, CDR2 EKD, per germline.

There are a few counts of this clone. The rearrangement joins TRDV2 to TRDJ3, with 12 bases identical to TRDD3. Germline V lookup: CDR1 GEAIGNYY, CDR2 EKD. CDR3 length: 22 residues. The junction had 15 bases not matched to a gene; V was cut back by 3 bases and J by 1 base. The CDR3 DNA sequence: TGTGCCTGTGACCCTATACTGGGGGATACCTACCTGGGGTCCTGGGACACCCGACAGATGTTTTTC. Protein product: CACDPILGDTYLGSWDTRQMFF.

The table lists this clone with many counts. The DNA is omitted, as the CDR3 cannot be located on it reliably, and the CDR3 follows TCRdb's listing. The chain couples TRAV29/DV5 to TRDJ2; TRDD3, the table's D call, lacks a check against the DNA. CDR1 is NSMFDY and CDR2 is ISSIKDK in the germline V gene. Termini included, the CDR3 measures 23 amino acids. This CDR3 reads CSVLLCSKRESDLHTGGPAQLFF.

As regards this clone: A far larger clone is just one base off, so this is likely a read error. The identical CDR3 is also encoded by other nucleotide sequences in the sample. This sequence joins TRDV2 and TRDJ1; 8 positions agree with TRDD3. Trimming took 2 bases from V and 5 from J; bases not matched to a gene: 9. This CDR3 is 15 amino acids long. Germline V gene lookup returns CDR1 GEAIGNYY and CDR2 EKD. The CDR3 DNA is TGTGCCTGTGACATTCTGGGGGACCGAACTGATAAACTCATCTTT. This codes for CACDILGDRTDKLIF.

Comment on this clone: Translating this DNA gives a protein that differs at residue 12 from the TCRdb one, which belongs to a much larger clone; a read error is likely, and the protein shown is this translation. The rearrangement joins TRDV2 to TRDJ3; the D gene is possibly TRDD3 (5 bases). The CDR3 length is 17 residues. From germline, CDR1 is GEAIGNYY and CDR2 EKD. The chain's CDR3 is CACDTSPPSWDPRQMFF. As DNA, the CDR3 is TGTGCCTGTGACACATCGCCCCCCTCCTGGGACCCCCGACAGATGTTTTTC.

This clone was picked up a small number of times. TCRdb has a much larger clone's protein, which differs at residue 13 from the translation of this DNA, likely because of a read error; what is shown is the protein translated from the DNA. The J gene is TRDJ3, the V gene TRDV2, with 11 bases lining up with TRDD3. Germline V gene lookup returns CDR1 GEAIGNYY and CDR2 EKD. The CDR3 length is 18 residues. CDR3 protein: CACDTAGGYTWDSRQMFF. DNA for the CDR3: TGTGCCTGTGACACCGCTGGGGGATACACCTGGGACTCCCGACAGATGTTTTTC.

As to this clone: TCRdb's protein for this DNA is that of a much larger clone and differs from the translation at residue 12, likely a read error; the protein shown is the DNA translation. The chain is built from TRDV2 and TRDJ2; 12 nucleotides align to TRDD3. The germline V gene encodes CDR1 GEAIGNYY and CDR2 EKD. The V gene end was trimmed by 3 bases and the J gene end by 13 bases; junction bases not matched to a gene: 11. The CDR3 covers 15 residues. CDR3 loop: CACDALLGDTGRLFF. The DNA for the CDR3 is TGTGCCTGTGACGCCTTACTGGGGGATACAGGGCGACTCTTCTTT.